These T cell receptor beta chains were read from a single sample in a study of T-cell reconstitution after alpha-beta-depleted transplantation in children. TCRdb independently ran MiXCR on the PCR reads; one entry per CDR3 protein. The sample has some 300,000 distinct CDR3 sequences; over 9% are singletons. The sequencing here drew on PBMCs from the stem cell graft donor, taken from the stem cell graft. The source is a human donor who donated a stem cell graft to a child with acute lymphoblastic leukemia. Each CDR3 is given with its conserved first and last residue. The D gene is left open where the match is weak. Clone size is stated in some rows and not others, as once, few, many or a class when expanded.

clone_size	d_call	v_call	j_call	cdr3_nt	cdr3_aa
-	TRBD2	TRBV5-1	TRBJ2-1	TGCGCCAGCAGCTCCCGACTAGCGGGAGTTTCCTACAATGAGCAGTTCTTC	CASSSRLAGVSYNEQFF
few	TRBD2	TRBV10-3	TRBJ2-1	TGTGCCATCAGTGAGGGGCTAGCGGATTATGATGAGCAGTTCTTC	CAISEGLADYDEQFF
few	TRBD1	TRBV19	TRBJ2-7	TGTGCCAGTATGCCGAGGACAGGGCTAACCTACGAGCAGTACTTC	CASMPRTGLTYEQYF
many	-	TRBV12-3/TRBV12-4	TRBJ2-5	TGTGCCAGCAGTCACCAAGAGACCCAGTACTTC	CASSHQETQYF
few	-	TRBV7-2	TRBJ2-5	TGTGCCAGCAGCGGGGGCCCAAGCAGGGAGACCCAGTACTTC	CASSGGPSRETQYF
-	-	TRBV12-3/TRBV12-4	TRBJ2-1	TGTGCCAGCAGTTCTCCCGGAAAGGGGGTACCCGAGCAGTTCTTC	CASSSPGKGVPEQFF
many	TRBD1	TRBV6-5	TRBJ1-1	TGTGCCAGCAGTTACCGGACAGGGAGGGCGTTCTTC	CASSYRTGRAFF
many	-	TRBV3-1	TRBJ2-5	TGTGCCAGCAGCCGACAGTGGACCCAGTACTTC	CASSRQWTQYF
few	TRBD2	TRBV15	TRBJ2-7	TGTGCCACCAGCATGGGCGGGAGGGCCGGGGTTTTCGGCGAGCAGTACTTC	CATSMGGRAGVFGEQYF
few	-	TRBV29-1	TRBJ2-7	TGCAGCGTTGAAGGGGAAGGCTACGAGCAGTACTTC	CSVEGEGYEQYF
-	TRBD2	TRBV10-3	TRBJ2-5	TGTGCCATCAGTGAGACTGTAGGGGGGACTAGAGAGACCCAGTACTTC	CAISETVGGTRETQYF
many	TRBD2	TRBV15	TRBJ2-7	TGTGCCACCAGCAGCGGGAGGCGGGAGGTATACGAGCAGTACTTC	CATSSGRREVYEQYF
many	TRBD2	TRBV24-1	TRBJ2-1	TGTGCCACCAGTCCCGTAGCGGGAGACGACAATGAGCAGTTCTTC	CATSPVAGDDNEQFF
-	-	TRBV18	TRBJ2-7	TGTGCCAGCGGAAGTGGGGCACTCTCCTACGAGCAGTACTTC	CASGSGALSYEQYF
many	-	TRBV4-1	TRBJ2-3	TGCGCCAGCAGCCAAGATATTACGCAGTATTTT	CASSQDITQYF